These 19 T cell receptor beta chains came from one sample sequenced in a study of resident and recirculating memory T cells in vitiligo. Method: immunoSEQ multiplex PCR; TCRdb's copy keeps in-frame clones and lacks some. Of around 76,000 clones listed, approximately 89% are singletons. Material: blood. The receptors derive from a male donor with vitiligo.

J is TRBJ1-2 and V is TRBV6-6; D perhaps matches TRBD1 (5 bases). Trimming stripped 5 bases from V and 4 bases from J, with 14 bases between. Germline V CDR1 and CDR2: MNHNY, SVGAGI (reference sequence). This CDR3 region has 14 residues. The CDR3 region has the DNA TGTGCCAGCAGTAGCGGGGGGGGAAGCTATGGCTACACCTTC. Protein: CASSSGGGSYGYTF.

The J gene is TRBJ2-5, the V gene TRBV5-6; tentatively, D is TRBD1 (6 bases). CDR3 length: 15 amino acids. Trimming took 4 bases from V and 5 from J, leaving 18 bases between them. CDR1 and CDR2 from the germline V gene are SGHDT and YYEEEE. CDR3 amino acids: CASSNQGLRRETQYF. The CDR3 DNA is TGTGCCAGCAGCAACCAGGGGCTGCGCCGGGAGACCCAGTACTTC.

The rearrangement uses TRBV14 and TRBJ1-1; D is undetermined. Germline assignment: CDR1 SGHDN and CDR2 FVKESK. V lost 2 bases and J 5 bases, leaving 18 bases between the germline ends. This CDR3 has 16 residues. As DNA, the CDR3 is TGTGCCAGCAGCCAACATACCGCTGTGACCGGGACTGAAGCTTTCTTT. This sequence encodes CASSQHTAVTGTEAFF.

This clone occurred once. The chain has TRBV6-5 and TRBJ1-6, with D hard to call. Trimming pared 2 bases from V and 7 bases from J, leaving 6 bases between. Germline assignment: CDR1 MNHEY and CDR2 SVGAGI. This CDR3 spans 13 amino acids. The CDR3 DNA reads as TGTGCCAGCAGTTACGGGCCGAATTCACCCCTCCACTTT. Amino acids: CASSYGPNSPLHF.

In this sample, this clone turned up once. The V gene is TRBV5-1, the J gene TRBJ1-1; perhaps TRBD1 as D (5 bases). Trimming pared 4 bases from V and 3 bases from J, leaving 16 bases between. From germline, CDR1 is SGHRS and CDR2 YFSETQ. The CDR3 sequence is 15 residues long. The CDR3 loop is CASSPKPDSYTEAFF. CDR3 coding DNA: TGCGCCAGCAGCCCAAAACCAGACAGCTACACTGAAGCTTTCTTT.

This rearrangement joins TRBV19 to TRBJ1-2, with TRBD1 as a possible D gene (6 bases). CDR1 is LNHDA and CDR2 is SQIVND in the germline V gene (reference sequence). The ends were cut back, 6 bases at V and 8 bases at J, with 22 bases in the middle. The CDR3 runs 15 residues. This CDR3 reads CASRSGQWAMWGYTF. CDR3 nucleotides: TGTGCCAGTAGATCCGGACAGTGGGCAATGTGGGGCTACACCTTC.

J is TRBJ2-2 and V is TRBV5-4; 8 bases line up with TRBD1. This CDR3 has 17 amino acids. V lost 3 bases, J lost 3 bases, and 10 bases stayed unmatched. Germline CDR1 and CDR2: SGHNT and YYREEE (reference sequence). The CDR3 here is CASSSQPTGAYTGELFF. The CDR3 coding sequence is TGTGCCAGCAGCTCCCAACCGACAGGGGCGTACACCGGGGAGCTGTTTTTT.

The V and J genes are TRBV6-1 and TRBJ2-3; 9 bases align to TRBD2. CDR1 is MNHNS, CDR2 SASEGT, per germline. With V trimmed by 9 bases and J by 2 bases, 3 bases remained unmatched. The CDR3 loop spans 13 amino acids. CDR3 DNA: TGTGCCAGTTCTAGCGGGGTCACAGATACGCAGTATTTT. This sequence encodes CASSSGVTDTQYF.

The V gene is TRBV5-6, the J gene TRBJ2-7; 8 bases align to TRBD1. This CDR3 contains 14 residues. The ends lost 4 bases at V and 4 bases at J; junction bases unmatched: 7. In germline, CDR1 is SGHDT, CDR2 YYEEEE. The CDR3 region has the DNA TGTGCCAGCAGCAGCAGGGGGCTTGGGTACGAGCAGTACTTC. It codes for CASSSRGLGYEQYF. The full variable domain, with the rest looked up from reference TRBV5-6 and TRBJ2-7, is DAGVTQSPTHLIKTRGQQVTLRCSPKSGHDTVSWYQQALGQGPQFIFQYYEEEERQRGNFPDRFSGHQFPNYSSELNVNALLLGDSALYLCASSSRGLGYEQYFGPGTRLTVT.

CDR3 in DNA: TGTGCCAGCAGTTCGTTGGAGACCCAGTACTTC. Its protein product is CASSSLETQYF. The chain links TRBV2 to TRBJ2-5; D gene uncertain. CDR1 and CDR2 from the germline V gene are SNHLY and FYNNEI. Trimming shortened V by 5 bases and J by 5 bases, and 6 bases separated the two germline ends. This CDR3 has 11 amino acids.

Here the CDR3 DNA reads TGTGCCAGTAGTTGGCCAGGTCAAGTTCAACGACACACCATATATTTT. Translation gives CASSWPGQVQRHTIYF. This chain joins TRBV19 and TRBJ1-3; no clear D gene. CDR3 size: 16 residues. V lost 5 bases, J lost 8 bases, and 22 bases lay in between. Germline V lookup: CDR1 LNHDA, CDR2 SQIVND (reference sequence).

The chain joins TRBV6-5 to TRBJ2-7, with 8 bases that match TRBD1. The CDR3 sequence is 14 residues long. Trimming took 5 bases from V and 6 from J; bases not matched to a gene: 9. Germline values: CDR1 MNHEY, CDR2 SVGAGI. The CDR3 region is CASSHGQGVTEQYF. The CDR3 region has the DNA TGTGCCAGCAGTCACGGACAGGGTGTAACCGAGCAGTACTTC.

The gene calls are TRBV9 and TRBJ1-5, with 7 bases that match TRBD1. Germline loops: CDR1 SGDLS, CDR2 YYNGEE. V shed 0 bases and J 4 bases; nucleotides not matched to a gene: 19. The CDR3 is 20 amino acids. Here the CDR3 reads CASSVAVPGTECARNQPQHF. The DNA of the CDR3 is TGTGCCAGCAGCGTAGCGGTTCCCGGGACAGAATGTGCGCGGAATCAGCCCCAGCATTTT.

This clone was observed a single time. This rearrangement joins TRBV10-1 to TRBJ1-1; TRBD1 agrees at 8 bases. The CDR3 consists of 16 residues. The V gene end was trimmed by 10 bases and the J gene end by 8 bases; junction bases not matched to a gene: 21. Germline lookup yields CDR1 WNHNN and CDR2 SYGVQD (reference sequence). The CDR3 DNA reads TGCGCCATCCCGACTGTAGACCGGGACAGGAGGAGAGAAGCTTTCTTT. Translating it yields CAIPTVDRDRRREAFF.

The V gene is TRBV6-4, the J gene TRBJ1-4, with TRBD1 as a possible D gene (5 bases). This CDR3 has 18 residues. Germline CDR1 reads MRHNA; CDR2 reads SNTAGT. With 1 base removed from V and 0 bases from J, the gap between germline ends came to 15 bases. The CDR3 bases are TGTGCCAGCAGTGACTTATCTCCCCGGGGGGCAACTAATGAAAAACTGTTTTTT. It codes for CASSDLSPRGATNEKLFF.

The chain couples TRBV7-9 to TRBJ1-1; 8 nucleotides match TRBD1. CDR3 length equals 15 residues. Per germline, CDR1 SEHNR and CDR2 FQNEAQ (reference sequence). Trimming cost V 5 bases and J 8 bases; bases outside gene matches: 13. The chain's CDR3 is CASSPPRGLEGEAFF. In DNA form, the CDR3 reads TGTGCCAGCAGCCCGCCCAGGGGGCTGGAGGGGGAAGCTTTCTTT.

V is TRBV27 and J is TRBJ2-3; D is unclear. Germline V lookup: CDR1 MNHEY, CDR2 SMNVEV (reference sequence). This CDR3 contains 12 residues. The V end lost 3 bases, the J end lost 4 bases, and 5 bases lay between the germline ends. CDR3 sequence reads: CASSFPPDTQYF. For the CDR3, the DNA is TGTGCCAGCAGTTTCCCTCCAGATACGCAGTATTTT.

The CDR3 sequence: CASSQTAGYNSPLHF. The CDR3 DNA reads as TGTGCCAGCAGCCAGACAGCGGGCTATAATTCACCCCTCCACTTT. This chain connects TRBV28 to TRBJ1-6; D might be TRBD1 (5 bases). Germline V lookup: CDR1 MDHEN, CDR2 SYDVKM. This CDR3 comprises 15 residues. V lost 6 bases and J 3 bases, leaving 12 bases between the germline ends.

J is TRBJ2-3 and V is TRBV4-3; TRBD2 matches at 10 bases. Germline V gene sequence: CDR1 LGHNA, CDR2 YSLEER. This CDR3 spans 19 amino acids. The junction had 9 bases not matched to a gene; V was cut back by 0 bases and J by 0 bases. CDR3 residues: CASSQDLLGLAISTDTQYF. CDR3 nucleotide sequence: TGCGCCAGCAGCCAAGACCTCTTGGGACTAGCGATTAGCACAGATACGCAGTATTTT.